What follows are 11 T cell receptor beta chains derived from one specimen sequenced in a study of cytomegalovirus exposure and HLA in healthy donors (TCRdb year 2017). The protocol used for the library was the immunoSEQ multiplex PCR assay. A mixture of 60 forward primers for TCR Vbeta segments and 13 reverse primers for TCR Jbeta segments was used in the multiplex PCR. Imported from immuneACCESS, the table was reduced by TCRdb to in-frame sequences with V and J called. These copies leave out some clones; in studies compared against another copy, an unresolved V gene accounts for under half, and the cause of the remainder is not known. Across this sample there are approximately 200,000 clones, with 65% to 90% seen only once. The ten largest clonotypes hold 2% to 2.5% of the sample. Material: PBMCs. Receptors originate from a woman aged 50 to 60 in good health and CMV-seronegative.

This chain links TRBV28 with TRBJ1-4, with TRBD1 as a possible D gene (6 bases). Germline V gene lookup returns CDR1 MDHEN and CDR2 SYDVKM. The CDR3 covers 16 residues. The V end lost 3 bases, the J end lost 3 bases, and 14 bases lay between the germline ends. This chain's CDR3 is CASSFRAGAPNEKLFF. The CDR3 DNA sequence: TGTGCCAGCAGTTTTAGGGCAGGGGCCCCTAATGAAAAACTGTTTTTT.

The chain couples TRBV27 to TRBJ2-7; 7 bases map to TRBD1. This CDR3 has 13 residues. Per the germline V gene, CDR1 is MNHEY and CDR2 is SMNVEV (reference sequence). Trimming at V came to 6 bases and at J to 0 bases, leaving 2 bases not matched to a gene. The CDR3 nucleotides are TGTGCCAGCAGCAGGGGGAGCTCCTACGAGCAGTACTTC. Protein: CASSRGSSYEQYF.

The genes are TRBV12-5 and TRBJ2-5; TRBD1 matches 7 bases. Germline V gives CDR1 LGHNT, CDR2 FRNRAP. The CDR3 has 17 amino acids. The junction had 14 bases not matched to a gene; V was cut back by 7 bases and J by 0 bases. The CDR3 bases are TGTGCTAGTGACCGAAAAAGGGACAGCAAGTACCAAGAGACCCAGTACTTC. Its protein product is CASDRKRDSKYQETQYF.

The V gene is TRBV5-6, the J gene TRBJ2-3; 8 nucleotides agree with TRBD1. CDR3 length: 17 amino acids. Germline loops: CDR1 SGHDT, CDR2 YYEEEE. J gave up 0 bases and V 5 bases, and 11 bases lay outside the gene matches. The CDR3, as DNA: TGTGCCAGCAGTTTTTCTCGGACAGGGATAAGCACAGATACGCAGTATTTT. Translated, it gives CASSFSRTGISTDTQYF.

V and J are TRBV7-3 and TRBJ2-3; 13 bases align to TRBD2. After removal of 5 bases from V and 4 bases from J, the junction contained 6 bases not matched to a gene. The CDR3 sequence is 16 residues long. In germline, CDR1 is SGHTA, CDR2 FQGTGA. CDR3 sequence reads: CASSLGLAGAADTQYF. The CDR3 coding sequence is TGTGCCAGCAGCCTAGGACTAGCGGGAGCTGCAGATACGCAGTATTTT.

V usage is TRBV5-1 and J usage is TRBJ2-2; maybe TRBD2 (6 bases). The V gene lost 1 base and the J gene lost 5 bases, with 12 bases spanning the gap. CDR1 and CDR2 (germline): SGHRS, YFSETQ. The CDR3 loop spans 15 amino acids. In DNA, the CDR3 is TGCGCCAGCAGCTTGAGGCGGGGCGAGACCGGGGAGCTGTTTTTT. Encoded protein: CASSLRRGETGELFF.

The V and J genes are TRBV7-2 and TRBJ1-6, with D possibly being TRBD1 (5 bases). Trimming cost V 5 bases and J 6 bases, with 14 bases left between them. This CDR3 comprises 15 residues. Germline values: CDR1 SGHTA, CDR2 FQGNSA. The CDR3 region has the DNA TGTGCCAGCAGCCCCCAGGGAGGGTTTAATTCACCCCTCCACTTT. As protein: CASSPQGGFNSPLHF.

The chain is built from TRBV29-1 and TRBJ1-2; 7 bases align to TRBD1. The ends lost 1 base at V and 4 bases at J; junction bases unmatched: 12. The CDR3 length is 16 residues. Germline loops: CDR1 SQVTM, CDR2 ANQGSEA. The CDR3 here is CSVEAPTGIGPYGYTF. The CDR3 DNA reads as TGCAGCGTTGAAGCTCCGACAGGGATAGGGCCCTATGGCTACACCTTC. Complete variable domain (other parts from reference TRBV29-1 and TRBJ1-2): SAVISQKPSRDICQRGTSLTIQCQVDSQVTMMFWYRQQPGQSLTLIATANQGSEATYESGFVIDKFPISRPNLTFSTLTVSNMSPEDSSIYLCSVEAPTGIGPYGYTFGSGTRLTVV.

This clone occurred once. This sequence joins TRBV5-1 and TRBJ2-7, with 8 bases lining up with TRBD2. There are 16 residues in the CDR3. From germline, CDR1 is SGHRS and CDR2 YFSETQ. Losses at the gene ends were 2 bases for V and 0 bases for J; bases not matched to a gene: 7. In nucleotides, the CDR3 is TGCGCCAGCAGCTTCGGTGGAGGGACTAGCTCCTACGAGCAGTACTTC. Protein product: CASSFGGGTSSYEQYF.

The CDR3 DNA follows: TGTGCCTGGAGTCGGACAGGCAATCAGCCCCAGCATTTT. Translated: CAWSRTGNQPQHF. The V and J genes are TRBV30 and TRBJ1-5; tentatively, D is TRBD1 (6 bases). The CDR3 length is 13 residues. Germline values: CDR1 GTSNPN, CDR2 SVGIG (reference sequence). V was pared by 2 bases and J by 2 bases, with 7 bases between. The full variable domain, its missing parts supplied by reference TRBV30 and TRBJ1-5, is SQTIHQWPATLVQPVGSPLSLECTVEGTSNPNLYWYRQAAGRGLQLLFYSVGIGQISSEVPQNLSASRPQDRQFILSSKKLLLSDSGFYLCAWSRTGNQPQHFGDGTRLSIL.

The chain employs TRBV29-1 and TRBJ2-7; D remains unclear. The CDR3 loop spans 11 amino acids. Trimming took off 6 bases at V and 3 bases at J, with 9 bases between the two ends. Germline V gives CDR1 SQVTM, CDR2 ANQGSEA. CDR3 coding DNA: TGCAGCGTCATAGCTCTCTACGAGCAGTACTTC. Translated, it gives CSVIALYEQYF.